Presented here are 15 T cell receptor beta chains from one specimen sequenced in a study of graft-versus-host responses after intestinal transplantation. No antigen has been identified for these receptors. Sequencing used immunoSEQ multiplex PCR; TCRdb keeps in-frame clones, though not all of them. The table lists 38,000 or so clones, approximately 95% of them singletons, with about 0.54% in the top ten. Sequencing used unstimulated CD8+ T cells sorted from spleen or lymph node cells, obtained before transplant. The receptors derive from a human donor who was the organ donor for an intestinal transplant.

This clone was counted only a few times. V gene TRBV19 combines with J gene TRBJ1-2, with 10 bases matching TRBD1. The CDR3 has 15 residues. CDR1 and CDR2 (germline): LNHDA, SQIVND (reference sequence). The V segment lost 5 bases and the J segment 4 bases; nucleotides outside the gene matches: 7. Written as DNA, the CDR3 is TGTGCCAGTAGTCCTGCCGGGACAGGGGTCTATGGCTACACCTTC. This encodes CASSPAGTGVYGYTF.

The chain is built from TRBV6-6 and TRBJ1-4, with D possibly matching TRBD1 (5 bases). Trimming took 2 bases from V and 7 from J, leaving 11 bases between them. Germline V gene sequence: CDR1 MNHNY, CDR2 SVGAGI (reference sequence). The CDR3 is made up of 14 amino acids. The CDR3 sequence: CASSYGRGSEKLFF. In DNA form, the CDR3 reads TGTGCCAGCAGTTACGGGAGGGGAAGTGAAAAACTGTTTTTT.

CDR3 protein: CASSQDSGGAGEQFF. CDR3 sequence (DNA): TGTGCCAGCAGCCAAGATAGCGGGGGGGCCGGAGAGCAGTTCTTC. V is TRBV4-2 and J is TRBJ2-1; 11 positions agree with TRBD2. Losses at the gene ends were 0 bases for V and 10 bases for J; bases not matched to a gene: 5. CDR1 is LGHNA, CDR2 YNFKEQ, per germline. The CDR3 contains 15 residues.

The chain joins TRBV18 to TRBJ1-2; D is uncertain. CDR1 and CDR2 from the germline V gene are KGHSH and LQKENI. With 1 base removed from V and 3 bases from J, the gap between germline ends came to 6 bases. The CDR3 extends over 13 amino acids. The CDR3: CASSPQLYYGYTF. CDR3 coding DNA: TGTGCCAGCTCACCACAGTTATACTATGGCTACACCTTC.

The chain is built from TRBV19 and TRBJ2-7; possibly TRBD1 for D (5 bases). Germline V gives CDR1 LNHDA, CDR2 SQIVND (reference sequence). The germline V and J ends were trimmed by 8 bases and 3 bases, with 14 bases remaining between them. The CDR3 has 13 residues. The CDR3 protein is CASSPGRVYEQYF. For the CDR3, the DNA is TGTGCCAGTTCCCCCGGCAGGGTCTACGAGCAGTACTTC.

The chain combines TRBV6-1 with TRBJ1-5; no definite D call. The length of the CDR3 is 14 residues. Trimming stripped 5 bases from V and 0 bases from J, with 8 bases between. Looked up from germline, CDR1 is MNHNS and CDR2 is SASEGT. CDR3 nucleotides: TGTGCCAGCAGTTGGCTGATTAGCAATCAGCCCCAGCATTTT. Its translation is CASSWLISNQPQHF.

The chain has TRBV7-6 and TRBJ1-3; D unresolved. Trimming stripped 6 bases from V and 8 bases from J, with 14 bases between. This CDR3 has 13 amino acids. From germline, CDR1 is SGHVS and CDR2 FNYEAQ. The CDR3 here is CASSLRALDTIYF. CDR3 nucleotides: TGTGCCAGCAGTTTACGGGCGCTGGACACCATATATTTT. The full variable domain, its missing parts supplied by reference TRBV7-6 and TRBJ1-3, is GAGVSQSPRYKVTKRGQDVALRCDPISGHVSLYWYRQALGQGPEFLTYFNYEAQQDKSGLPNDRFSAERPEGSISTLTIQRTEQRDSAMYRCASSLRALDTIYFGEGSWLTVV.

The chain uses TRBV9 and TRBJ2-3; possible D gene TRBD2, 7 bases. The CDR3 covers 17 residues. V was trimmed by 0 bases and J by 2 bases, leaving 16 bases between them. Germline CDR1 is SGDLS and CDR2 is YYNGEE. CDR3 coding DNA: TGTGCCAGCAGCGTAGTGTCGGCGGGGGCCTACACAGATACGCAGTATTTT. Translated: CASSVVSAGAYTDTQYF.

V gene TRBV7-8 combines with J gene TRBJ2-1; 7 bases line up with TRBD2. The V and J ends lost 2 bases and 5 bases, in that order; junction bases with no gene match: 6. Germline CDR1 and CDR2: SGHVS and FQNEAQ. The CDR3 extends over 15 amino acids. The CDR3 here is CASSLIAGGHNEQFF. DNA of the CDR3: TGTGCCAGCAGCTTAATAGCGGGTGGTCACAATGAGCAGTTCTTC.

The rearrangement links TRBV2 to TRBJ2-7; 7 nucleotides match TRBD1. Looked up from germline, CDR1 is SNHLY and CDR2 is FYNNEI. With V trimmed by 0 bases and J by 3 bases, 5 bases remained unmatched. The CDR3 sequence is 15 residues long. The CDR3 DNA sequence: TGTGCCAGCAGTGAAGCCGGGACAGAGAGCTACGAGCAGTACTTC. Translating it yields CASSEAGTESYEQYF.

The chain employs TRBV11-1 and TRBJ1-2; the D gene is possibly TRBD1 (6 bases). The V gene lost 2 bases and the J gene lost 4 bases, with 11 bases spanning the gap. The CDR3 runs to 14 residues. Per germline, CDR1 SGHAT and CDR2 FQDESV (reference sequence). CDR3 region: CASSLSGAVYGYTF. The CDR3 region has the DNA TGTGCCAGCAGCTTATCGGGGGCTGTCTATGGCTACACCTTC. The variable domain in full, completed from reference TRBV11-1 and TRBJ1-2, reads EAEVAQSPRYKITEKSQAVAFWCDPISGHATLYWYRQILGQGPELLVQFQDESVVDDSQLPKDRFSAERLKGVDSTLKIQPAELGDSAMYLCASSLSGAVYGYTFGSGTRLTVV.

This clone was detected only once. The rearrangement uses TRBV4-1 and TRBJ2-1; no definite D call. This CDR3 region has 13 residues. V lost 1 base and J lost 4, with 5 bases in between. Germline CDR1 is MGHRA and CDR2 is YSYEKL. CDR3 in DNA: TGCGCCAGCAGCCAAGTTGAGTACAATGAGCAGTTCTTC. Translating it yields CASSQVEYNEQFF.

This sequence joins TRBV15 and TRBJ2-5, with 11 positions matching TRBD2. The DNA end lines up better with TRBJ2-7; the J call may be wrong. Germline V CDR1 and CDR2: LNHNV, YYDKDF (reference sequence). This CDR3 spans 15 amino acids. CDR3 nucleotides: TGTGCCACCAGCACCGGGACTAGCGGCCCCTACGAGCAGTACTTC. This translates into CATSTGTSGPYEQYF.

The V and J genes are TRBV27 and TRBJ2-3; D gene uncertain. CDR1 is MNHEY, CDR2 SMNVEV, per germline (reference sequence). V lost 5 bases, J lost 2 bases, and 8 bases lay in between. CDR3 length equals 13 residues. CDR3 protein: CASSGWDTDTQYF. The CDR3 bases are TGTGCCAGCAGTGGGTGGGACACAGATACGCAGTATTTT.

The chain couples TRBV2 to TRBJ2-7; 10 bases agree with TRBD1. CDR1 and CDR2 from the germline V gene are SNHLY and FYNNEI. The CDR3 spans 14 residues. V gave up 6 bases and J gave up 6 bases; unmatched junction bases: 8. In nucleotides, the CDR3 is TGTGCCAGCAGGAAGGGACAGGGGCTTGGCGAGCAGTACTTC. Translation gives CASRKGQGLGEQYF.